This T cell receptor (beta chain) emerged from a study of cytomegalovirus exposure and HLA in healthy donors. Study results and limitations: An observed cluster of highly shared sequence variants was recorded as a likely sequencing artifact. The classifier, whose performance was assessed in both the original and validation cohorts, reportedly diagnosed cytomegalovirus status with high specificity and sensitivity. Indistinguishable V segments such as TRBV6-2 and TRBV6-3 were excluded.

The CDR3 covers 15 residues. V lost 5 bases and J 3 bases, leaving 14 bases between the germline ends. CDR1 is SNHLY, CDR2 FYNNEI, per germline. A note on this clone: Its antigen is undetermined.

60 Vbeta and 13 Jbeta primers were used in PCR. This table comes from immunoSEQ multiplex PCR, and its TCRdb copy is limited to in-frame clones, with some not included. The table shows tens of thousands of clones, with 65% to 85% occurring only once. Sequenced material: PBMCs. The sequence came from a man aged 25 to 45 in good health and CMV-seronegative. The rearrangement links TRBV2 to TRBJ1-5; TRBD1 might be the D (5 bases). The CDR3 DNA sequence: TGTGCCAGCAGTTTCCTTCAGGGTCTCAATCAGCCCCAGCATTTT. Translation: CASSFLQGLNQPQHF.